The 2 T cell receptor beta chains in this list originate from one sample, sequenced in a study of breast tumors, draining lymph nodes, adjacent tissues. Each CDR3 protein gets one entry after TCRdb re-called the multiplex PCR reads with MiXCR. Counted here are roughly 7,000 distinct CDR3 sequences, over 40% occurring once; the ten biggest clones make up around two fifths. Source material: tumor-adjacent breast tissue. The receptors stem from a female donor with breast cancer. Some clones in this sample may be carry-over from other donors' samples.

This clonotype has at least ten counts. The J gene is TRBJ2-2, the V gene TRBV3-1; 10 bases align to TRBD2. The J segment lost 6 bases and the V segment lost 6 bases, leaving 7 bases of the junction unmatched. CDR3 length equals 15 residues. Germline V lookup: CDR1 LGHDT, CDR2 YNNKEL (reference sequence). This CDR3 is CASRAPSGSPGELFF. The CDR3 DNA follows: TGTGCCAGCAGGGCTCCTAGCGGGAGCCCCGGGGAGCTGTTTTTT.

By share of the sample, this clonotype is medium-sized (0.01 to 0.1%). J is TRBJ1-2 and V is TRBV10-2; tentative D call: TRBD1 (5 bases). V was clipped by 7 bases and J by 3 bases, with 9 bases between them. There are 12 residues in the CDR3. Germline-derived CDR1 and CDR2 are WSHSY and SAAADI. The CDR3 DNA reads as TGCGCCAGCATCAGGGACGACTATGGCTACACCTTC. Amino acids: CASIRDDYGYTF.